The 25 T cell receptor beta chains below were found in one sample sequenced in a study of shared clonotypes between healthy human individuals. The table came from immunoSEQ multiplex PCR; TCRdb's copy has only in-frame clones and leaves some out. Here the sample spans roughly 2,500,000 clones, over 85% being singletons. Specimen: naive CD4+ T cells from PBMCs. Documented subset: CD45RA+ positively selected. All receptors come from a man aged 18 to 29 in good health. Some clones in this sample may be carry-over from other donors' samples.

The chain carries TRBV27 and TRBJ1-4; 7 nucleotides match TRBD1. V shed 5 bases and J 7 bases; nucleotides not matched to a gene: 10. The V gene's germline CDR1 is MNHEY and CDR2 SMNVEV (reference sequence). The length of the CDR3 is 15 residues. CDR3 residues: CASSPDRAGGEKLFF. The CDR3 coding sequence is TGTGCCAGCAGTCCCGACAGGGCCGGCGGTGAAAAACTGTTTTTT.

The chain couples TRBV10-3 to TRBJ2-7, with D possibly matching TRBD2 (6 bases). The CDR3 has 14 amino acids. The V gene's germline CDR1 is ENHRY and CDR2 SYGVKD. V was cut by 9 bases and J by 4 bases, with 19 bases left in between. CDR3 in DNA: TGTGCCATAGCGTTTGGAGGGCGCGAGTACGAGCAGTACTTC. Translating it yields CAIAFGGREYEQYF.

The chain couples TRBV2 to TRBJ2-7; D tentatively fits TRBD1 or TRBD2 (5 bases each). From germline, CDR1 is SNHLY and CDR2 FYNNEI. The CDR3 has 13 residues. V dropped 6 bases and J dropped 7 bases, with 16 bases sitting between them. The CDR3 loop is CASRGDSGREQYF. As DNA, the CDR3 is TGTGCCAGCAGGGGGGATTCTGGGCGGGAGCAGTACTTC.

The chain combines TRBV27 with TRBJ2-1; 8 bases line up with TRBD2. CDR1 is MNHEY, CDR2 SMNVEV, per germline (reference sequence). Germline trimming cut 5 bases from V and 9 bases from J; bases unmatched to any gene: 9. This CDR3 contains 14 residues. The CDR3 here is CASSGGTRFGEQFF. The DNA for the CDR3 is TGTGCCAGCAGTGGGGGGACTAGGTTCGGTGAGCAGTTCTTC.

V and J are TRBV7-8 and TRBJ1-2, with D possibly matching TRBD1 (5 bases). CDR1 and CDR2 (germline): SGHVS, FQNEAQ. The V end was cut by 3 bases, the J end by 4 bases, with 12 bases between. CDR3 length: 14 residues. In DNA form, the CDR3 reads TGTGCCAGCAGCTTCTCCGGGGCAGGCTATGGCTACACCTTC. Its protein is CASSFSGAGYGYTF.

This clone showed up just once. The rearrangement uses TRBV7-3 and TRBJ1-1; D gene ambiguous. CDR1 and CDR2 from the germline V gene are SGHTA and FQGTGA. CDR3 size: 13 residues. The ends were cut back, 2 bases at V and 6 bases at J, with 10 bases in the middle. The CDR3 DNA reads TGTGCCAGCAGCTTACGCTATGACGCTGAAGCTTTCTTT. Protein: CASSLRYDAEAFF. Filled out from reference TRBV7-3 and TRBJ1-1, the complete variable domain reads GAGVSQTPSNKVTEKGKYVELRCDPISGHTALYWYRQSLGQGPEFLIYFQGTGAADDSGLPNDRFFAVRPEGSVSTLKIQRTERGDSAVYLCASSLRYDAEAFFGQGTRLTVV.

This clone was recorded only once. V usage is TRBV9 and J usage is TRBJ2-5; 13 bases line up with TRBD2. This CDR3 is built from 16 residues. Germline V gene data show CDR1 as SGDLS and CDR2 as YYNGEE. V lost 2 bases to trimming and J lost 5 bases; unmatched junction nucleotides: 6. The DNA of the CDR3 is TGTGCCAGCAGCGTGAGACTAGCGGGAGGCCCCGAGACCCAGTACTTC. It encodes CASSVRLAGGPETQYF.

The chain joins TRBV11-2 to TRBJ2-7, with 9 nucleotides matching TRBD2. The junction had 9 bases not matched to a gene; V was cut back by 2 bases and J by 4 bases. The germline gives CDR1 SGHAT, CDR2 FQNNGV. CDR3 length: 16 residues. The CDR3 here is CASSLLGVAGVYEQYF. The CDR3 coding sequence is TGTGCCAGCAGCTTATTGGGAGTAGCGGGAGTTTACGAGCAGTACTTC.

The rearrangement links TRBV19 to TRBJ2-2; 9 bases are shared with TRBD2. Per germline, CDR1 LNHDA and CDR2 SQIVND (reference sequence). The CDR3 covers 15 residues. J lost 3 bases, V lost 10 bases, and 9 bases had no gene match. Here the CDR3 DNA reads TGTGCCACTACTGTGACTAGCGGATACACCGGGGAGCTGTTTTTT. Protein product: CATTVTSGYTGELFF.

This chain joins TRBV19 and TRBJ2-5; 7 bases agree with TRBD2. Germline V gene lookup returns CDR1 LNHDA and CDR2 SQIVND (reference sequence). The trim removed 10 bases at V and 4 bases at J, leaving 9 bases unmatched. This CDR3 spans 13 amino acids. CDR3 nucleotides: TGTGCCACCTCCGGGTGGGGGGGAGAGACCCAGTACTTC. Its protein product is CATSGWGGETQYF.

A remark on this clone: Other DNA sequences in the same sample also yield this CDR3. The V gene is TRBV6-1, the J gene TRBJ2-1, with TRBD2 as a possible D gene (5 bases). The CDR3 spans 14 residues. Germline V gene lookup returns CDR1 MNHNS and CDR2 SASEGT. V was trimmed by 7 bases and J by 0 bases, leaving 10 bases between them. CDR3 sequence (DNA): TGTGCCAGCACCCAGCGGAGCTCCTACAATGAGCAGTTCTTC. This encodes CASTQRSSYNEQFF.

The chain carries TRBV2 and TRBJ1-3, with D hard to call. Between the trimmed V and J ends, which lost 1 base and 2 bases, there was a span of 6 bases. CDR3 length equals 14 residues. Germline V gene sequence: CDR1 SNHLY, CDR2 FYNNEI. Here the CDR3 reads CASSEEQTGNTIYF. The CDR3 DNA reads TGTGCCAGCAGTGAAGAACAGACTGGAAACACCATATATTTT.

This chain uses TRBV30 with TRBJ1-2; 10 positions match TRBD1. J gave up 3 bases and V 1 base, and 11 bases lay outside the gene matches. In germline, CDR1 is GTSNPN, CDR2 SVGIG (reference sequence). CDR3 size: 17 residues. The CDR3 DNA reads TGTGCCTGGAGTGGGTCCCATCGACAGGGGGCGGACTATGGCTACACCTTC. Protein product: CAWSGSHRQGADYGYTF.

J is TRBJ2-7 and V is TRBV6-5, with 7 bases lining up with TRBD2. The CDR3 extends over 15 amino acids. Unmatched junction bases numbered 8, after V lost 6 bases and J lost 0 bases. Germline CDR1 reads MNHEY; CDR2 reads SVGAGI. The DNA of the CDR3 is TGTGCCAGCAGCCCTCAACGGGGGGTCTCCTACGAGCAGTACTTC. Translating gives CASSPQRGVSYEQYF.

J is TRBJ2-3 and V is TRBV15, with D maybe TRBD1 (5 bases). Trimming cost V 10 bases and J 6 bases, with 23 bases left between them. The germline CDR1 and CDR2 sequences are LNHNV and YYDKDF (reference sequence). The CDR3 has 15 amino acids. CDR3 protein: CAIAARQFDVDTQYF. CDR3 sequence (DNA): TGTGCCATCGCGGCGAGACAGTTCGACGTCGATACGCAGTATTTT.

V gene TRBV4-3 combines with J gene TRBJ2-3, with D perhaps matching TRBD2 (5 bases). The CDR3 contains 18 residues. The germline V gene has CDR1 LGHNA and CDR2 YSLEER. V was pared by 1 base and J by 0 bases, with 17 bases between. The DNA for the CDR3 is TGCGCCAGCAGCCAAGCGGGTGGAGGTTTCACGAGCACAGATACGCAGTATTTT. Protein product: CASSQAGGGFTSTDTQYF.

This clone occurred once. This chain joins TRBV10-3 and TRBJ2-3; 15 bases fit TRBD2. The germline CDR1 and CDR2 sequences are ENHRY and SYGVKD. The CDR3 is 19 amino acids. V trimming: 4 bases; J trimming: 1 base; junction bases outside the gene matches: 9. In nucleotides, the CDR3 is TGTGCCATCAGTGGGGGGACTAGCGGGAGGATTGTAGGCACAGATACGCAGTATTTT. Translating it yields CAISGGTSGRIVGTDTQYF.

The J gene is TRBJ2-1, the V gene TRBV27; tentatively, D is TRBD1 (6 bases). The CDR3 sequence is 13 residues long. Trimming shortened V by 3 bases and J by 4 bases, and 7 bases separated the two germline ends. The germline V gene has CDR1 MNHEY and CDR2 SMNVEV (reference sequence). The CDR3 nucleotides read TGTGCCAGCAGTTTCGGACAGTACAATGAGCAGTTCTTC. As protein: CASSFGQYNEQFF.

Note on this clone: Other DNA sequences of this sample code for an identical CDR3. V usage is TRBV6-5 and J usage is TRBJ2-5, with D unclear. Deletions cut 6 bases from V and 1 base from J, with 9 bases between. In germline, CDR1 is MNHEY, CDR2 SVGAGI. The CDR3 totals 13 residues. The CDR3 bases are TGTGCCAGCAGCCGCCAGGTCCAAGAGACCCAGTACTTC. It specifies CASSRQVQETQYF.

The rearrangement uses TRBV12-2 and TRBJ1-1; the DNA was not used to check the table's D call, TRBD1. TRBV12-2 is flagged as a pseudogene. This CDR3 has 17 amino acids. DNA of the CDR3: TGTGCAAGTCGCTTAGCGCTGGACAGGGGAATATCGACTGAAGCTTTCTTT. Translated, it gives CASRLALDRGISTEAFF.

The chain has TRBV28 and TRBJ2-6; D is possibly TRBD1 (6 bases). Germline loops: CDR1 MDHEN, CDR2 SYDVKM. Trimming pared 7 bases from V and 2 bases from J, leaving 12 bases between. This CDR3 region has 15 residues. The CDR3, as DNA: TGTGCCAGCATGGACAGAATGGCTGGGGCCAACGTCCTGACTTTC. This gives the protein CASMDRMAGANVLTF.

This sequence joins TRBV6-5 and TRBJ2-1; D ambiguous. Germline CDR1 reads MNHEY; CDR2 reads SVGAGI. This CDR3 is built from 16 residues. With 2 bases removed from V and 0 bases from J, the gap between germline ends came to 11 bases. This CDR3 is CASSYVSESSYNEQFF. The CDR3 DNA follows: TGTGCCAGCAGTTACGTTTCGGAAAGCTCCTACAATGAGCAGTTCTTC.

The chain recombines TRBV28 with TRBJ1-3; D perhaps matches TRBD1 (6 bases). Trimming stripped 5 bases from V and 4 bases from J, with 15 bases between. This CDR3 region has 15 residues. Germline V CDR1 and CDR2: MDHEN, SYDVKM. The CDR3 region is CASSVPGAGGNTIYF. Here the CDR3 DNA reads TGTGCCAGCAGTGTACCGGGGGCAGGAGGAAACACCATATATTTT.

The gene calls are TRBV6-5 and TRBJ2-1; D ambiguous. The CDR3 sequence is 15 residues long. V was clipped by 7 bases and J by 8 bases, with 21 bases between them. Germline CDR1 MNHEY, CDR2 SVGAGI. The CDR3 DNA reads TGTGCCAGCAAAACCCTTAGCATGTCTACCCATGAGCAGTTCTTC. This gives the protein CASKTLSMSTHEQFF.

The V gene is TRBV6-6, the J gene TRBJ2-7, with unresolved D. The CDR3 has 15 residues. V lost 2 bases and J 3 bases, leaving 14 bases between the germline ends. The V gene's germline CDR1 is MNHNY and CDR2 SVGAGI (reference sequence). CDR3 in amino acids: CASSYEVPHYYEQYF. The CDR3 DNA follows: TGTGCCAGCAGTTACGAGGTACCTCACTACTACGAGCAGTACTTC.